The 29 T cell receptor beta chains below all came from one sample that was sequenced in a study of blood T cell repertoires in COVID-19. Here immunoSEQ multiplex PCR was the method, and the copy in TCRdb shows in-frame clones only, minus some. Of roughly 10,000 clones in the sample, 80% to 85% are singletons; the top ten hold 7.7%. The sequencing sample was made of peripheral blood. These receptors came from a man in his 70s with active COVID-19.

This clone showed up just a few times. The CDR3 here is CASKKELGRNTEAFF. CDR3 bases: TGCGCCAGCAAAAAAGAACTCGGGAGGAACACTGAAGCTTTCTTT. V is TRBV5-1 and J is TRBJ1-1; no clear D gene. Deletions cut 6 bases from V and 1 base from J, with 16 bases between. CDR1 and CDR2 from the germline V gene are SGHRS and YFSETQ. CDR3 length: 15 amino acids. Using reference TRBV5-1 and TRBJ1-1 for the parts outside the CDR3, the full variable domain is KAGVTQTPRYLIKTRGQQVTLSCSPISGHRSVSWYQQTPGQGLQFLFEYFSETQRNKGNFPGRFSGRQFSNSRSEMNVSTLELGDSALYLCASKKELGRNTEAFFGQGTRLTVV.

The chain combines TRBV10-1 with TRBJ1-1, with 8 bases fitting TRBD1. This CDR3 is built from 18 residues. Trimming removed 3 bases from V and 3 bases from J; junction bases left unmatched: 15. The germline V gene has CDR1 WNHNN and CDR2 SYGVQD (reference sequence). The CDR3 here is CASSEEVSTGQGDTEAFF. For the CDR3, the DNA is TGCGCCAGCAGTGAAGAGGTATCGACCGGACAGGGTGACACTGAAGCTTTCTTT.

The chain uses TRBV5-1 and TRBJ2-2; 11 nucleotides align to TRBD1. CDR1 and CDR2 (germline): SGHRS, YFSETQ. This CDR3 region has 17 residues. V lost 4 bases, J lost 2 bases, and 7 bases stayed unmatched. CDR3 nucleotide sequence: TGCGCCAGCAGCATCACACGGACAGGGGGCAACACCGGGGAGCTGTTTTTT. This sequence encodes CASSITRTGGNTGELFF.

The chain joins TRBV28 to TRBJ1-2; no clear D gene. The CDR3 length is 15 residues. Trimming removed 3 bases from V and 5 bases from J, with 16 bases in between. Looked up from germline, CDR1 is MDHEN and CDR2 is SYDVKM. CDR3 nucleotide sequence: TGTGCCAGCAGTTTCGCGTTGGGCTCTCATTATGGCTACACCTTC. This encodes CASSFALGSHYGYTF.

This sequence joins TRBV6-1 and TRBJ2-1; TRBD2 might be the D (5 bases). Germline CDR1 is MNHNS and CDR2 is SASEGT. The CDR3 runs to 15 residues. V was pared by 1 base and J by 7 bases, with 14 bases between. Here the CDR3 DNA reads TGTGCCAGCAGTGAAGTCACGGGGAAGACGAATGAGCAGTTCTTC. Translating it yields CASSEVTGKTNEQFF.

The chain recombines TRBV28 with TRBJ2-7; the D is unclear. Germline values: CDR1 MDHEN, CDR2 SYDVKM. The CDR3 totals 15 residues. Trimming removed 2 bases at V and 1 base at J, with 12 bases between. The CDR3 DNA sequence: TGTGCCAGCAGTTTAGCAGGTCTTAGGTCCTACGAGCAGTACTTC. Amino acids: CASSLAGLRSYEQYF. The full variable domain, with the rest looked up from reference TRBV28 and TRBJ2-7, is DVKVTQSSRYLVKRTGEKVFLECVQDMDHENMFWYRQDPGLGLRLIYFSYDVKMKEKGDIPEGYSVSREKKERFSLILESASTNQTSMYLCASSLAGLRSYEQYFGPGTRLTVT.

This clone was observed a single time. The V call is TRBV6-5, the J call TRBJ2-7; TRBD2 matches at 8 bases. Germline assignment: CDR1 MNHEY and CDR2 SVGAGI. V dropped 7 bases and J dropped 0; count of bases not matched to a gene: 2. The CDR3 loop spans 13 amino acids. For the CDR3, the DNA is TGTGCCAGCAACGGGGGGGCCTCCTACGAGCAGTACTTC. Protein product: CASNGGASYEQYF.

CDR3 coding DNA: TGCAGCGTTGCCGGCAGCACCGGGCAGCCCCAGCATTTT. Its protein product is CSVAGSTGQPQHF. The genes are TRBV29-1 and TRBJ1-5; D is unresolved. The CDR3 runs to 13 residues. V dropped 4 bases and J dropped 7 bases, with 14 bases sitting between them. Germline CDR1 SQVTM, CDR2 ANQGSEA.

The chain combines TRBV2 with TRBJ2-3; weak D call: TRBD1 (5 bases). The CDR3 runs to 12 residues. Germline V gives CDR1 SNHLY, CDR2 FYNNEI. Trimming pared 3 bases from V and 6 bases from J, leaving 7 bases between. The CDR3 spells CASSEGRDTQYF. DNA of the CDR3: TGTGCCAGCAGTGAGGGGCGCGATACGCAGTATTTT.

The V call is TRBV24-1, the J call TRBJ2-5; TRBD1 aligns across 8 bases. J gave up 8 bases and V 2 bases, and 3 bases lay outside the gene matches. CDR1 is KGHDR and CDR2 is SFDVKD in the germline V gene. This CDR3 is 13 amino acids long. This CDR3 is CATSDWDRTTQYF. The CDR3 nucleotides are TGTGCCACCAGTGATTGGGACAGGACCACCCAGTACTTC.

This chain links TRBV5-1 with TRBJ2-4; 9 bases are shared with TRBD1. Germline CDR1 reads SGHRS; CDR2 reads YFSETQ. Trimming took 3 bases from V and 8 from J; bases not matched to a gene: 12. This CDR3 spans 16 amino acids. Here the CDR3 DNA reads TGCGCCAGCAGCTCACAGGGGGCTGGTAAAAAGGACATTCAGTACTTC. Translating it yields CASSSQGAGKKDIQYF.

The V gene is TRBV5-1, the J gene TRBJ2-5; D unresolved. V lost 4 bases, J lost 2 bases, and 6 bases lay in between. This CDR3 has 12 residues. Germline CDR1 is SGHRS and CDR2 is YFSETQ. The chain's CDR3 is CASSPQQETQYF. The CDR3 nucleotides are TGCGCCAGCAGCCCGCAGCAAGAGACCCAGTACTTC.

The chain combines TRBV7-9 with TRBJ1-4, with D perhaps TRBD1 (6 bases). Germline V gene lookup returns CDR1 SEHNR and CDR2 FQNEAQ (reference sequence). Trimming took 4 bases from V and 8 from J, leaving 14 bases between them. This CDR3 is built from 14 residues. The CDR3 DNA follows: TGTGCCAGCAGCTCCCAGGGGATTTGGGAAAAACTGTTTTTT. Translating gives CASSSQGIWEKLFF.

For the CDR3, the DNA is TGTGCCAGCAGCTCGCCGTTGGGACAGGCCCTATCCTACGAGCAGTACTTC. This gives the protein CASSSPLGQALSYEQYF. The genes are TRBV11-2 and TRBJ2-7; 8 bases match TRBD1. The CDR3 extends over 17 amino acids. CDR1 is SGHAT, CDR2 FQNNGV, per germline. V lost 4 bases to trimming and J lost 1 base; unmatched junction nucleotides: 12.

The J gene is TRBJ2-1, the V gene TRBV7-2; D is perhaps TRBD2 (6 bases). The CDR3 runs 16 residues. CDR1 is SGHTA and CDR2 is FQGNSA in the germline V gene. V gave up 2 bases and J gave up 0 bases, with 11 bases separating them. CDR3 sequence: CASSLFSGSSYNEQFF. In DNA, the CDR3 is TGTGCCAGCAGCTTATTTAGCGGTAGCTCCTACAATGAGCAGTTCTTC.

This chain uses TRBV2 with TRBJ1-3; D unclear. The CDR3 runs 13 residues. From germline, CDR1 is SNHLY and CDR2 FYNNEI. V lost 6 bases, J lost 1 base, and 7 bases lay in between. Written as DNA, the CDR3 is TGTGCCAGCAGGCCGGGGTCTGGAAACACCATATATTTT. Encoded protein: CASRPGSGNTIYF.

V gene TRBV7-2 combines with J gene TRBJ1-5; TRBD1 matches 7 bases. Germline CDR1 SGHTA, CDR2 FQGNSA. The ends lost 5 bases at V and 3 bases at J; junction bases unmatched: 7. The CDR3 is made up of 15 amino acids. CDR3: CASSAGQVSNQPQHF. CDR3 bases: TGTGCCAGCAGCGCCGGACAGGTCTCCAATCAGCCCCAGCATTTT.

The chain links TRBV15 to TRBJ1-5; tentatively, D is TRBD1 (5 bases). The germline gives CDR1 LNHNV, CDR2 YYDKDF (reference sequence). This CDR3 is built from 15 residues. The germline V and J ends were trimmed by 0 bases and 3 bases, with 9 bases remaining between them. Written as DNA, the CDR3 is TGTGCCACCAGCAGAGAGGGGCCTCTCAATCAGCCCCAGCATTTT. This translates into CATSREGPLNQPQHF. Full variable domain (remainder filled in from reference TRBV15 and TRBJ1-5): DAMVIQNPRYQVTQFGKPVTLSCSQTLNHNVMYWYQQKSSQAPKLLFHYYDKDFNNEADTPDNFQSRRPNTSFCFLDIRSPGLGDTAMYLCATSREGPLNQPQHFGDGTRLSIL.

The chain recombines TRBV7-8 with TRBJ1-6; D perhaps matches TRBD1 (5 bases). There are 14 residues in the CDR3. V lost 10 bases, J lost 7 bases, and 17 bases lay in between. Germline-derived CDR1 and CDR2 are SGHVS and FQNEAQ. DNA for the CDR3: TGTGCCACTGCACAGGAAACTCAAAATTCACCCCTCCACTTT. It codes for CATAQETQNSPLHF.

The chain carries TRBV7-9 and TRBJ1-4, with a weak D call TRBD1 (6 bases). V was pared by 5 bases and J by 3 bases, with 10 bases between. There are 14 residues in the CDR3. Germline CDR1 reads SEHNR; CDR2 reads FQNEAQ (reference sequence). The CDR3 DNA follows: TGTGCCAGCAGCCAGGGGCAGTCTAATGAAAAACTGTTTTTT. Amino acids: CASSQGQSNEKLFF.

The CDR3 spells CASRDRGGQTQYF. For the CDR3, the DNA is TGTGCCAGCAGGGACCGGGGGGGTCAGACCCAGTACTTC. The V call is TRBV6-5, the J call TRBJ2-5, with 8 nucleotides matching TRBD2. V gave up 6 bases and J gave up 6 bases; unmatched junction bases: 6. The CDR3 consists of 13 residues. The germline V gene encodes CDR1 MNHEY and CDR2 SVGAGI.

The rearrangement links TRBV28 to TRBJ1-2, with 8 bases matching TRBD1. The germline V gene has CDR1 MDHEN and CDR2 SYDVKM. With V trimmed by 4 bases and J by 4 bases, 8 bases remained unmatched. The CDR3 runs 15 residues. CDR3 DNA sequence: TGTGCCAGCAGTTCCCGGACAGGGCCCTCCTATGGCTACACCTTC. It is translated as CASSSRTGPSYGYTF.

The genes are TRBV30 and TRBJ1-1, with D possibly being TRBD1 (5 bases). Germline lookup yields CDR1 GTSNPN and CDR2 SVGIG (reference sequence). V lost 2 bases and J lost 6, with 16 bases in between. The CDR3 consists of 14 residues. This CDR3 reads CAWSSGEGLSEAFF. In nucleotides, the CDR3 is TGTGCCTGGAGTTCCGGGGAGGGGCTCTCTGAAGCTTTCTTT. Based on the CDR3 plus reference TRBV30 and TRBJ1-1, the full variable domain is SQTIHQWPATLVQPVGSPLSLECTVEGTSNPNLYWYRQAAGRGLQLLFYSVGIGQISSEVPQNLSASRPQDRQFILSSKKLLLSDSGFYLCAWSSGEGLSEAFFGQGTRLTVV.

This clone was counted only a few times. The chain combines TRBV7-2 with TRBJ2-7; 10 bases match TRBD1. Losses at the gene ends were 1 base for V and 2 bases for J; bases not matched to a gene: 5. The germline gives CDR1 SGHTA, CDR2 FQGNSA. The CDR3 is 16 residues long. The CDR3: CASSLVSGTGAYEQYF. CDR3 DNA sequence: TGTGCCAGCAGCTTAGTTTCTGGGACAGGGGCCTACGAGCAGTACTTC.

The rearrangement uses TRBV5-1 and TRBJ1-6; D unclear. Trimming removed 2 bases at V and 3 bases at J, with 12 bases between. The CDR3 consists of 16 residues. Germline CDR1 reads SGHRS; CDR2 reads YFSETQ. The CDR3 DNA is TGCGCCAGCAGCTTAATGACTTCTGACTATAATTCACCCCTCCACTTT. This translates into CASSLMTSDYNSPLHF.

The V call is TRBV19, the J call TRBJ1-2; 7 nucleotides agree with TRBD1. The CDR3 runs to 14 residues. The ends lost 6 bases at V and 4 bases at J; junction bases unmatched: 8. From germline, CDR1 is LNHDA and CDR2 SQIVND (reference sequence). The CDR3 nucleotides are TGTGCCAGTAGCAAGGCCGGGACAGTCTATGGCTACACCTTC. Its translation: CASSKAGTVYGYTF.

The chain employs TRBV4-3 and TRBJ1-2; 9 bases line up with TRBD1. Germline assignment: CDR1 LGHNA and CDR2 YSLEER. This CDR3 is built from 15 residues. V was pared by 0 bases and J by 8 bases, with 7 bases of the junction left unmatched. Here the CDR3 reads CASSQDLGDRVGYTF. The CDR3 nucleotides read TGCGCCAGCAGCCAAGATCTGGGGGACAGGGTAGGCTACACCTTC.

V and J are TRBV28 and TRBJ2-7; 7 nucleotides match TRBD1. The length of the CDR3 is 14 residues. Germline values: CDR1 MDHEN, CDR2 SYDVKM. J gave up 3 bases and V 5 bases, and 7 bases lay outside the gene matches. CDR3 sequence: CASSPYRQGYEQYF. The CDR3 bases are TGTGCCAGCAGTCCGTACCGACAGGGCTACGAGCAGTACTTC.

The chain is built from TRBV6-4 and TRBJ2-3; D perhaps matches TRBD1 (5 bases). Germline CDR1 MRHNA, CDR2 SNTAGT. V shed 0 bases and J shed 2 bases, with 12 bases lying between them. CDR3 length: 16 amino acids. The CDR3 DNA reads as TGTGCCAGCAGTGACTCGAAGGACACACACACAGATACGCAGTATTTT. It codes for CASSDSKDTHTDTQYF.